This T cell receptor (beta chain) was obtained from a study of spatial heterogeneity in lung cancer. The CDR3 totals 12 residues. With 5 bases removed from V and 0 bases from J, the gap between germline ends came to 1 base. In germline, CDR1 is MNHNS, CDR2 SASEGT. TCRdb used MiXCR to reprocess the 5' RACE reads, holding one entry per CDR3 protein. This repertoire shows some 50,000 distinct CDR3 sequences, about 11% found once; its top ten account for approximately 42%. Specified time point: sample taken at primary tumor resection. Sequencing covered unsorted whole RNA taken from tumor, nontumor lung or frozen PBMC. This clonotype came up a few times.

The specimen was PBMCs, collected at surgery. This TCR was recovered from a female donor with early-stage non-small cell lung cancer. This chain uses TRBV6-1 with TRBJ2-2; D is ambiguous. The CDR3 protein is CASSPNTGELFF. The CDR3 nucleotides are TGTGCCAGCAGTCCGAACACCGGGGAGCTGTTTTTT.